This is a list of T cell receptor beta chains from one sample in a study of OX40 agonist ivuxolimab in advanced cancers. Method: immunoSEQ multiplex PCR; TCRdb's copy keeps in-frame clones and lacks some. The data show fewer than 45,000 clones, with 74% seen just once and around 21% held by the top ten. Material: CD4+ or CD8+ T cells sorted from blood, obtained in a trial of the OX40 agonist ivuxolimab. The source is an adult with an advanced solid tumor such as melanoma, head and neck, liver or kidney cancer. The CDR3 runs from the conserved cysteine through the conserved F or W. The order of the fields is D gene, J gene, clone size, V gene, CDR3 protein, CDR3 DNA. D genes are given only for firm matches. Only some rows state a clone size, as once, few, many or a class for expanded clones.

>TRBD2|TRBJ2-5|once|TRBV6-1
CASSVLAGGRGETQYF
TGTGCCAGCAGTGTTCTAGCGGGGGGGCGGGGAGAGACCCAGTACTTC
>TRBD2|TRBJ2-3|few|TRBV5-1
CASSLAGGTSKDTQYF
TGCGCCAGCAGCTTGGCCGGAGGGACTAGCAAGGATACGCAGTATTTT
>NA|TRBJ2-3|NA|TRBV2
CASSKGGDTQYF
TGTGCCAGCAGTAAGGGAGGAGATACGCAGTATTTT
>NA|TRBJ2-3|once|TRBV5-1
CASSLGVDTQYF
TGCGCCAGCAGCTTGGGAGTTGATACGCAGTATTTT
>NA|TRBJ2-3|NA|TRBV7-9
CASSLRQRSTDTQYF
TGTGCCAGCAGCTTAAGACAGCGCAGCACAGATACGCAGTATTTT
>NA|TRBJ1-1|NA|TRBV10-3
CAISESVFTNTEAFF
TGTGCCATCAGTGAGTCAGTTTTCACGAACACTGAAGCTTTCTTT
>NA|TRBJ1-2|few|TRBV30
CAWTPGSGYGYTF
TGTGCCTGGACTCCAGGGAGCGGCTATGGCTACACCTTC
>TRBD1|TRBJ2-5|once|TRBV28
CASRGDSQETQYF
TGTGCCAGCAGGGGGGACAGCCAAGAGACCCAGTACTTC
>NA|TRBJ2-6|once|TRBV18
CASSPNSGANVLTF
TGTGCCAGCTCACCCAACTCTGGGGCCAACGTCCTGACTTTC
>NA|TRBJ1-3|medium-sized|TRBV28
CASSLAGTGNTIYF
TGTGCCAGCAGTTTAGCGGGTACTGGAAACACCATATATTTT
>NA|TRBJ2-1|NA|TRBV27
CASSLGQGSSNEQFF
TGTGCCAGCAGTTTGGGCCAGGGATCATCCAATGAGCAGTTCTTC
>NA|TRBJ1-1|NA|TRBV5-1
CASSLGPVSGYNTEAFF
TGCGCCAGCAGCTTGGGCCCTGTGTCGGGGTACAACACTGAAGCTTTCTTT
>NA|TRBJ2-7|NA|TRBV11-2
CASSLSTSPTYEQYF
TGTGCCAGCAGCTTATCTACTAGTCCCACCTACGAGCAGTACTTC
>NA|TRBJ1-2|NA|TRBV9
CASSVGTNYGYTF
TGTGCCAGCAGCGTAGGAACTAACTATGGCTACACCTTC
>TRBD2|TRBJ2-5|NA|TRBV7-7
CAVTSGGALQETQYF
TGTGCCGTCACTAGCGGGGGGGCCCTCCAAGAGACCCAGTACTTC
>NA|TRBJ2-1|NA|TRBV19
CASKMRNEQFF
TGTGCCAGTAAAATGAGGAATGAGCAGTTCTTC
>TRBD2|TRBJ2-7|NA|TRBV9
CASSVGTSVSYEQYF
TGTGCCAGCAGCGTAGGTACTAGCGTCTCCTACGAGCAGTACTTC
>TRBD1|TRBJ1-2|NA|TRBV28
CASSTDRGRTGYTF
TGTGCCAGCAGCACTGACAGGGGGCGGACTGGCTACACCTTC
>NA|TRBJ1-5|few|TRBV6-5
CASSGDSYSNQPQHF
TGTGCCAGCAGTGGAGACAGTTATAGCAATCAGCCCCAGCATTTT
>TRBD1|TRBJ1-5|NA|TRBV6-6
CASSYPGQGSNQPQHF
TGTGCCAGCAGTTACCCGGGACAGGGTAGCAATCAGCCCCAGCATTTT
>TRBD1|TRBJ1-6|NA|TRBV5-4
CASSPDRESPLHF
TGTGCCAGCAGCCCGGACAGGGAGTCACCCCTCCACTTT
>NA|TRBJ2-5|NA|TRBV7-8
CASSLKKETQYF
TGTGCCAGCAGCTTAAAAAAGGAGACCCAGTACTTC
>NA|TRBJ1-3|NA|TRBV30
CAWSVFWETRNTIYF
TGTGCCTGGAGTGTATTCTGGGAAACAAGAAACACCATATATTTT
>NA|TRBJ2-3|NA|TRBV6-5
CASSRSVLSTDTQYF
TGTGCCAGCAGTCGGAGCGTTCTGAGCACAGATACGCAGTATTTT